Listed below are T cell receptor beta chains from one sample, sequenced in a study of shared clonotypes between healthy human individuals. This table comes from immunoSEQ multiplex PCR, and its TCRdb copy is limited to in-frame clones, with some not included. The table shows about 960,000 clones, with 76% occurring only once. Sequenced sample: memory CD4+ T cells sorted from blood. These receptor sequences come from a man younger than 35 in good health. Each CDR3 is given with its conserved first and last residue. A D gene is named only where the DNA matches it firmly. Some rows have no size entry. The others give once, few or many, or a class for an expanded clone.

D: .
V: TRBV4-3
size: .
J: TRBJ2-3
DNA: TGCGCCAGCAGCCAAGATCTTGCGGCGGCGGCCGGAGATACGCAGTATTTT
CDR3: CASSQDLAAAAGDTQYF

D: .
V: TRBV2
size: .
J: TRBJ1-2
DNA: TGTGCCAGCAGTGGGGCCTATGGCTACACCTTC
CDR3: CASSGAYGYTF

D: .
V: TRBV6-5
size: .
J: TRBJ1-2
DNA: TGTGCCAGCAGTTACTCGATCGTCACGCAGGGAGGCGGCTACACCTTC
CDR3: CASSYSIVTQGGGYTF

D: .
V: TRBV10-3
size: .
J: TRBJ2-7
DNA: TGTGCCACTACAGGGTCGGATGAGACCTACGAGCAGTACTTC
CDR3: CATTGSDETYEQYF

D: .
V: TRBV19
size: .
J: TRBJ2-7
DNA: TGTGCCAGTAGAGAAGGAGCGTACGGAGAGGCTGAGCAGTACTTC
CDR3: CASREGAYGEAEQYF

D: TRBD2
V: TRBV10-2
size: .
J: TRBJ2-5
DNA: TGCGCCAGCAGTGATTTCGGGAGGGCCCAATCCCGCCCTCAAGAGACCCAGTACTTC
CDR3: CASSDFGRAQSRPQETQYF

D: TRBD1
V: TRBV5-4
size: .
J: TRBJ2-2
DNA: TGTGCCAGCAGCCCCGGCGGCAGGGGGTCGGCCGGGGAGCTGTTTTTT
CDR3: CASSPGGRGSAGELFF

D: .
V: TRBV12-5
size: .
J: TRBJ2-1
DNA: TGTGCTAGTGCCGTGACTAAAAATGAGCAGTTCTTC
CDR3: CASAVTKNEQFF

D: .
V: TRBV6-6
size: .
J: TRBJ1-1
DNA: TGTGCCAGCAGTGCCGACGGGGGGAACACTGAAGCTTTCTTT
CDR3: CASSADGGNTEAFF

D: .
V: TRBV27
size: few
J: TRBJ1-1
DNA: TGTGCCAGCACCCCTCCCGGCAGGGGCAACACTGAAGCTTTCTTT
CDR3: CASTPPGRGNTEAFF

D: .
V: TRBV6-5
size: .
J: TRBJ2-3
DNA: TGTGCCAGCACCTCTTGGGGGTCTAGCACAGATACGCAGTATTTT
CDR3: CASTSWGSSTDTQYF

D: TRBD1
V: TRBV28
size: .
J: TRBJ1-2
DNA: TGTGCCAGCAGGTCACAGGGGGCTGGCGGCTACACCTTC
CDR3: CASRSQGAGGYTF

D: .
V: TRBV19
size: .
J: TRBJ1-1
DNA: TGTGCCAGTAGTGCGTGGGGTATGGGGAACACTGAAGCTTTCTTT
CDR3: CASSAWGMGNTEAFF

D: .
V: TRBV7-8
size: once
J: TRBJ1-2
DNA: TGTGCCAGCAGCCCAACCTCTTCTAACTATGGCTACACCTTC
CDR3: CASSPTSSNYGYTF

D: .
V: TRBV27
size: few
J: TRBJ1-5
DNA: TGTGCCAGCAGTTTCAGGGACAATCAGCCCCAGCATTTT
CDR3: CASSFRDNQPQHF

D: .
V: TRBV30
size: .
J: TRBJ2-1
DNA: TGTGCCTGCACCCCAGGGACCCTAGCCTCCTACAATGAGCAGTTCTTC
CDR3: CACTPGTLASYNEQFF

D: TRBD1
V: TRBV28
size: .
J: TRBJ1-2
DNA: TGTGCCAGCAGTTTTAGGACAGGGAATGGCTACACCTTC
CDR3: CASSFRTGNGYTF

D: TRBD2
V: TRBV5-1
size: .
J: TRBJ2-2
DNA: TGCGCCAGCAGCTTTACTAGCGTGGGCACCGGGGAGCTGTTTTTT
CDR3: CASSFTSVGTGELFF

D: .
V: TRBV30
size: few
J: TRBJ2-7
DNA: TGTGCCTGGAGTCCGAGCTCCTACGAGCAGTACTTC
CDR3: CAWSPSSYEQYF

D: .
V: TRBV18
size: .
J: TRBJ2-1
DNA: TGTGCCAGCTCACCGACTAGTGCACAGGAGCAGTTCTTC
CDR3: CASSPTSAQEQFF

D: .
V: TRBV19
size: many
J: TRBJ1-2
DNA: TGTGCCAGTAAGGAATCTAACTATGGCTACACCTTC
CDR3: CASKESNYGYTF

D: .
V: TRBV5-1
size: .
J: TRBJ2-1
DNA: TGCGCCAGCAGCTCGGGCGGGGTCTACAATGAGCAGTTCTTC
CDR3: CASSSGGVYNEQFF

D: .
V: TRBV6-5
size: many
J: TRBJ1-5
DNA: TGTGCCAGCAGTTACGGGGTTAACAATCAGCCCCAGCATTTT
CDR3: CASSYGVNNQPQHF

D: .
V: TRBV28
size: once
J: TRBJ1-5
DNA: TGTGCCAGCAGGGGGGGCCAACAGGGCGGCGGTCAGCCCCAGCATTTT
CDR3: CASRGGQQGGGQPQHF

D: TRBD1
V: TRBV5-4
size: .
J: TRBJ2-7
DNA: TGTGCCAGCAGCTTGGTTGGGACAGTCGAGCAGTACTTC
CDR3: CASSLVGTVEQYF

D: .
V: TRBV7-2
size: few
J: TRBJ1-5
DNA: TGTGCCAGCAGCCAGGGATACCATCAGCCCCAGCATTTT
CDR3: CASSQGYHQPQHF

D: .
V: TRBV30
size: .
J: TRBJ1-5
DNA: TGTGCCTGGAGTGGGGGAGAGAATCAGCCCCAGCATTTT
CDR3: CAWSGGENQPQHF

D: TRBD1
V: TRBV30
size: .
J: TRBJ2-7
DNA: TGTGCCTGGAGTGTAGGGACAGGGGGCTACGAGCAGTACTTC
CDR3: CAWSVGTGGYEQYF

D: TRBD2
V: TRBV11-2
size: .
J: TRBJ2-5
DNA: TGTGCCAGCAGCTTAGATACTAGCGGGAGCCAAGAGACCCAGTACTTC
CDR3: CASSLDTSGSQETQYF

D: TRBD1
V: TRBV27
size: .
J: TRBJ1-3
DNA: TGTGCCAGCAGTTCAGGGGGCACTGGAAACACCATATATTTT
CDR3: CASSSGGTGNTIYF

D: .
V: TRBV18
size: .
J: TRBJ2-7
DNA: TGTGCCAGCTCACAGGGGCCCCCCCTCGAGCAGTACTTC
CDR3: CASSQGPPLEQYF

D: TRBD1
V: TRBV4-1
size: once
J: TRBJ2-2
DNA: TGCGCCAGCAGCCAGGATAGGGGGCCCGGGGAGCTGTTTTTT
CDR3: CASSQDRGPGELFF

D: TRBD1
V: TRBV30
size: many
J: TRBJ2-7
DNA: TGTGCCTGGAGACAAAGGGGACAGGGGGTGTGGGAGCAGTACTTC
CDR3: CAWRQRGQGVWEQYF

D: TRBD2
V: TRBV27
size: .
J: TRBJ2-1
DNA: TGTGCCAGCGGAACTAGCGGGCGTACCTACAATGAGCAGTTCTTC
CDR3: CASGTSGRTYNEQFF

D: TRBD2
V: TRBV28
size: .
J: TRBJ2-2
DNA: TGTGCCAGCAGTGGTAGCGGGGGGGCGACCGGGGAGCTGTTTTTT
CDR3: CASSGSGGATGELFF

D: TRBD1
V: TRBV10-1
size: .
J: TRBJ1-2
DNA: TGCGCCAGAGGTTACAGGGGGCTCTTAGGCTACACCTTC
CDR3: CARGYRGLLGYTF

D: .
V: TRBV5-5
size: .
J: TRBJ2-7
DNA: TGTGCCAGCAGCTTGGTAGCTAGCGAGACCTACGAGCAGTACTTC
CDR3: CASSLVASETYEQYF

D: .
V: TRBV5-1
size: few
J: TRBJ1-6
DNA: TGCGCCAGCAGCTTGGAGTCCGAAGGACCGCCCCTCCACTTT
CDR3: CASSLESEGPPLHF

D: .
V: TRBV25-1
size: .
J: TRBJ1-2
DNA: TGTGCCAGCAGCGACACTAGGGGGTTTAATGGCTACACCTTC
CDR3: CASSDTRGFNGYTF

D: .
V: TRBV19
size: .
J: TRBJ2-1
DNA: TGTGCCAGCCACACGGGACTTCTTAGGGATGAGCAGTTCTTC
CDR3: CASHTGLLRDEQFF

D: TRBD2
V: TRBV6-1
size: .
J: TRBJ2-7
DNA: TGTGCCAGCGGAATGGGACTAGCGGGAGCCTACGAGCAGTACTTC
CDR3: CASGMGLAGAYEQYF